These T cell receptor beta chains were read from a single sample in a study of T cell responses to AZD1222 COVID-19 vaccine. Data came from immunoSEQ multiplex PCR; TCRdb stores just in-frame clones and leaves some out. The sample carries fewer than 200,000 clones, approximately 90% recorded once. The sample consisted of peripheral blood, taken on day 0 of AZD1222 vaccination. The source of these receptors is an adult in good health. CDR3s leave out the opening cysteine and the closing phenylalanine or tryptophan. Some rows have no size entry. The others give once, few or many, or a class for an expanded clone.

TRBJ2-3 | NA | TRBV18 | ASSLLLLPGLPTDTQY
TRBJ2-4 | NA | TRBV28 | ASSAPRGPSDTIQY
TRBJ1-5 | NA | TRBV6-2/TRBV6-3 | ASSLTGFEPQH
TRBJ1-1 | NA | TRBV6-1 | ASSAYRGSAGNTEAF
TRBJ1-1 | NA | TRBV30 | AWGRGMNTEAF
TRBJ1-2 | NA | TRBV2 | ASSEWQGTNYGYT
TRBJ2-3 | NA | TRBV2 | ASSAYSGSSSLDTQY
TRBJ1-1 | NA | TRBV11-2 | ASSLGAWTEAF
TRBJ2-7 | NA | TRBV7-2 | ASSRRGTSVSSEQY
TRBJ2-5 | NA | TRBV18 | ASSPGGGQETQY
TRBJ1-3 | NA | TRBV7-2 | ATSKGAGVSGNTIY
TRBJ2-3 | NA | TRBV11-2 | ASSLDGQGSDTQY
TRBJ2-3 | NA | TRBV19 | ASSILGRDTQY
TRBJ2-6 | NA | TRBV4-1 | ASSQDVGAVAGANVLT
TRBJ1-2 | NA | TRBV28 | ASSYPPEQNYGYT
TRBJ1-2 | NA | TRBV6-5 | ASRITDQYGYT
TRBJ1-2 | NA | TRBV14 | ASSQITGPPYGYT
TRBJ2-2 | few | TRBV7-2 | ASSLDWLNTGELF
TRBJ2-1 | NA | TRBV30 | AWSRSQGMSEQF
TRBJ1-5 | NA | TRBV25-1 | ASSEATPQH
TRBJ1-5 | NA | TRBV28 | ASSLQGRVEPQH
TRBJ1-5 | NA | TRBV28 | ASSSGQGTPRSNQPQH
TRBJ2-5 | NA | TRBV7-6 | ASSPPLAEVQETQY
TRBJ2-3 | NA | TRBV7-3 | ASSPQGASDTQY
TRBJ2-1 | NA | TRBV7-8 | ASSSGQVISYNEQF
TRBJ2-3 | NA | TRBV6-6 | ASTLGGGTDTQY
TRBJ1-5 | NA | TRBV9 | ASSVNGGAAQPQH
TRBJ1-5 | NA | TRBV6-1 | ASSGRGGYRNQPQH
TRBJ2-4 | NA | TRBV5-1 | ASSLDRGNIQY
TRBJ2-7 | NA | TRBV28 | ASRSSGQGYEQY
TRBJ1-4 | NA | TRBV6-5 | ASSNGQGASEKLF
TRBJ2-5 | NA | TRBV24-1 | ATSDSRDSPQGAQY
TRBJ2-7 | NA | TRBV2 | ASTRTALPYEQY
TRBJ2-7 | NA | TRBV25-1 | ASSDRLGRYEQY
TRBJ2-3 | once | TRBV4-2 | ASSQVGRGGTDTQY
TRBJ2-1 | NA | TRBV7-8 | ASSLASGSSYNEQF
TRBJ2-1 | NA | TRBV6-2/TRBV6-3 | ASSTTGGNEQF
TRBJ1-2 | NA | TRBV30 | AWNAYGYT
TRBJ1-5 | NA | TRBV2 | ASSDVTQSQPQH
TRBJ1-1 | NA | TRBV11-2 | ASSPEDRLGLNTEAF
TRBJ1-4 | NA | TRBV2 | ASSEGGMNEKLF
TRBJ2-2 | few | TRBV27 | ASSLGWANTGELF
TRBJ1-2 | NA | TRBV5-1 | ASSLQGYGYT
TRBJ1-6 | NA | TRBV7-2 | ASSFTGDGYNSPLH
TRBJ1-2 | NA | TRBV7-9 | ASSWGQIYGYT